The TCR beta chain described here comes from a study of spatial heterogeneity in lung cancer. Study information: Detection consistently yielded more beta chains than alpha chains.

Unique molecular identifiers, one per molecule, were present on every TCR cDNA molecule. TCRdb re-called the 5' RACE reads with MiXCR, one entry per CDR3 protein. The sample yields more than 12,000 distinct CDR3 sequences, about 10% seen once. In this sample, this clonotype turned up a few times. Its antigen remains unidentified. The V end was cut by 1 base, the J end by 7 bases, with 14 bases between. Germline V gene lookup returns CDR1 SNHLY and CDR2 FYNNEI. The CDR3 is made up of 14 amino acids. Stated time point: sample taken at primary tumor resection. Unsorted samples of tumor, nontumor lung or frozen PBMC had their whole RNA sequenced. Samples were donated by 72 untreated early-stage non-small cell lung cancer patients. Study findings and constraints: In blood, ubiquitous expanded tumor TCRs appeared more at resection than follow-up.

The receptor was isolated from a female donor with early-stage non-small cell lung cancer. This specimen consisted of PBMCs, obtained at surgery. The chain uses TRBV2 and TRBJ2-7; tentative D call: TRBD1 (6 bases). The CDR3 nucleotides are TGTGCCAGCAGTGAAGGGGGGCTCCCTAAAGAGCAGTACTTC. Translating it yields CASSEGGLPKEQYF.